This section outlines one TCR beta chain sequence together with its context. Its antigen is not known. V lost 5 bases and J 13 bases, leaving 24 bases between the germline ends. Germline V gives CDR1 DFQATT, CDR2 SNEGSKA (reference sequence). The CDR3 covers 14 residues. This record belongs to a study of blood T cells in healthy people across ages. Study-level findings and limits: Possibly confounding the expanded clonotype changes was the fact that donor CMV status was unknown.

Sample-barcoded 5' priming and a J-beta primer mix drove a second PCR of about 6 to 12 cycles. Each sample provided no less than 2.5 million CDR3-containing paired-end reads. TCRdb re-called the 5' RACE reads through MiXCR, storing one row per CDR3 protein. Seen here are 700,000 to 800,000 distinct CDR3 sequences, about 42% observed once, and the top ten hold around a fifth. The chain employs TRBV20-1 and TRBJ2-1, with D perhaps matching TRBD1 or TRBD2 (5 bases each). This receptor was obtained from a woman aged 55-70 years in good health. The sequencing input was blood. The CDR3 protein is CSAQPSGVRETQFF. For the CDR3, the DNA is TGCAGTGCTCAACCCAGCGGAGTCAGGGAGACCCAGTTCTTC.